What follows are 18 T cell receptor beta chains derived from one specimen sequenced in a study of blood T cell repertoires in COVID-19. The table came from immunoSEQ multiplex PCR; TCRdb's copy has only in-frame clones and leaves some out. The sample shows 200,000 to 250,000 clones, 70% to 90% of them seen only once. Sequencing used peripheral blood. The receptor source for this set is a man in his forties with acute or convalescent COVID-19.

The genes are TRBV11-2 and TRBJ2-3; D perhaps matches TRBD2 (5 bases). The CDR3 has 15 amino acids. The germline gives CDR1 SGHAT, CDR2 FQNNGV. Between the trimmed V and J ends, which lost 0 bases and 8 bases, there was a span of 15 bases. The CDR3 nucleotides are TGTGCCAGCAGCTTAGATCGGCTAGCAGTGGGTACGCAGTATTTT. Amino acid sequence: CASSLDRLAVGTQYF.

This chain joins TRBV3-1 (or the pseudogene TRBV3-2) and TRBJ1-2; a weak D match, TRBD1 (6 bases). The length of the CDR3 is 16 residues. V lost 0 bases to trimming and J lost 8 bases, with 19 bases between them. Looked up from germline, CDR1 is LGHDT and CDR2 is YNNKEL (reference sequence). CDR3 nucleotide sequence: TGTGCCAGCAGCCAAGATCTGGGACACCGATCGACGGGCTACACCTTC. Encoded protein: CASSQDLGHRSTGYTF.

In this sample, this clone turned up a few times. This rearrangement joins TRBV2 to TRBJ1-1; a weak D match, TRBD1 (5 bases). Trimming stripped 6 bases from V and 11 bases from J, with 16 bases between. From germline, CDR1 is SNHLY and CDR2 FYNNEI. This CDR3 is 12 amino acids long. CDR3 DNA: TGTGCCAGCAGAGAACAGGCTCTGGGCGCTTTCTTT. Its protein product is CASREQALGAFF.

The CDR3 DNA follows: TGTGCCAGCAGTGAAGGGACAGGCTCTGGAAACACCATATATTTT. It yields the protein CASSEGTGSGNTIYF. The chain employs TRBV25-1 and TRBJ1-3, with 8 bases aligning to TRBD1. The V gene end was trimmed by 2 bases and the J gene end by 0 bases; junction bases not matched to a gene: 0. Germline CDR1 is MGHDK and CDR2 is SYGVNS. The CDR3 is 15 residues long.

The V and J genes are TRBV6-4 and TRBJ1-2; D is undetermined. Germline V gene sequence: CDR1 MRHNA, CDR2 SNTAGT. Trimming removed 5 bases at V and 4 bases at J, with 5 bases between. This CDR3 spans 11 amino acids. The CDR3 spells CASSNSYGYTF. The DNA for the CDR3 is TGTGCCAGCAGTAACAGCTATGGCTACACCTTC.

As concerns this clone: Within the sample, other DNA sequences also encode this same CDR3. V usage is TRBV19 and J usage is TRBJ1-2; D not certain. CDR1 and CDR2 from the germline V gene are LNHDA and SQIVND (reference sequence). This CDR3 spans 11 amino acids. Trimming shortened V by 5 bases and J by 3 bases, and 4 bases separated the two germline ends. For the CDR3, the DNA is TGTGCCAGTAGTGGCTACTATGGCTACACCTTC. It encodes CASSGYYGYTF.

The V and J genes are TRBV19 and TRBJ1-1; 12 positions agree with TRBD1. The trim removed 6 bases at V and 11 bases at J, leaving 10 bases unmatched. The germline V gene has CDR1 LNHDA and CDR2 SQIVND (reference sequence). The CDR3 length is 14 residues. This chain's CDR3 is CASSFTGTGGNAFF. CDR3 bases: TGTGCCAGTAGCTTCACCGGGACAGGGGGCAACGCTTTCTTT.

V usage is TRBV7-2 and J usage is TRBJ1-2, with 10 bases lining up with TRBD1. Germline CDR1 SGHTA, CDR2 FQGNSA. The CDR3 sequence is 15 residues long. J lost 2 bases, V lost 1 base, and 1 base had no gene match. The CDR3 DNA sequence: TGTGCCAGCAGCTTAGGGACAGGGGGAAACTATGGCTACACCTTC. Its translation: CASSLGTGGNYGYTF.

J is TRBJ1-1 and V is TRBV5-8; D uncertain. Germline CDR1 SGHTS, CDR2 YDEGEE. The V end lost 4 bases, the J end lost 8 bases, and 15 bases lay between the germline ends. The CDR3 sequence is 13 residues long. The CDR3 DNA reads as TGTGCCAGCAGCAGCTCCCCCTTATCAGAAGCTTTCTTT. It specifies CASSSSPLSEAFF.

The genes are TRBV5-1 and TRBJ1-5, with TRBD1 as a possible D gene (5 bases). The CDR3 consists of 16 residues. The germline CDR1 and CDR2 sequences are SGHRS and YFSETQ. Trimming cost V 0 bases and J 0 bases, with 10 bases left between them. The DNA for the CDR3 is TGCGCCAGCAGCTTGGAAGGTACAGGTAGCAATCAGCCCCAGCATTTT. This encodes CASSLEGTGSNQPQHF.

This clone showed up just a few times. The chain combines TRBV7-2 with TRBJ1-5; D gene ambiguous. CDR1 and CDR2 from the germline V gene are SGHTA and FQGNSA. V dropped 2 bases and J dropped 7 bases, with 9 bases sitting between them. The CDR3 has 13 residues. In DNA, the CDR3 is TGTGCCAGCAGCTTAATGGCAGGCCAGCCCCAGCATTTT. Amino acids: CASSLMAGQPQHF.

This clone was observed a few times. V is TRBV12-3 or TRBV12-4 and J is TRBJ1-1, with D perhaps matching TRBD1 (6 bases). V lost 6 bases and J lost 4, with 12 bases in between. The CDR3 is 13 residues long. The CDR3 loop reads CASSNTGTTEAFF. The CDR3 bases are TGTGCCAGCAGCAATACAGGGACCACTGAAGCTTTCTTT.

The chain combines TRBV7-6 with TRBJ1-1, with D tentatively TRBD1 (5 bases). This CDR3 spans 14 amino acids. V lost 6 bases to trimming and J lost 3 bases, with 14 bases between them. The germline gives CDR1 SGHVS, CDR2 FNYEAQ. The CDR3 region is CASSLRGGYTEAFF. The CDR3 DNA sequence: TGTGCCAGCAGTTTACGGGGGGGGTACACTGAAGCTTTCTTT.

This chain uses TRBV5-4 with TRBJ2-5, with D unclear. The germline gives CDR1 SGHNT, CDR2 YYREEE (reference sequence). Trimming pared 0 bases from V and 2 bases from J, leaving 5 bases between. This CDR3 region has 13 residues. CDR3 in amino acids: CASSLATQETQYF. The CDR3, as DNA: TGTGCCAGCAGCTTGGCTACTCAAGAGACCCAGTACTTC.

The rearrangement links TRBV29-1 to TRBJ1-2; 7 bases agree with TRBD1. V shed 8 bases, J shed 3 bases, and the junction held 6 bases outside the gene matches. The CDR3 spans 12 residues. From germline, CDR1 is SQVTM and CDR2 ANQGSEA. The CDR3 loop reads CSFSGTDYGYTF. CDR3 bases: TGCAGCTTTTCCGGGACAGACTATGGCTACACCTTC. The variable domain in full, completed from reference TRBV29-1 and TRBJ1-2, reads SAVISQKPSRDICQRGTSLTIQCQVDSQVTMMFWYRQQPGQSLTLIATANQGSEATYESGFVIDKFPISRPNLTFSTLTVSNMSPEDSSIYLCSFSGTDYGYTFGSGTRLTVV.

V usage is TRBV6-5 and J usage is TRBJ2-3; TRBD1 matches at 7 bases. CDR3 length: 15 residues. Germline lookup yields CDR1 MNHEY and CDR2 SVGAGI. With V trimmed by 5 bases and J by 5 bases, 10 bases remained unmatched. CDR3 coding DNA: TGTGCCAGCAGTCCGAGCCACAGGGGATTAGATACGCAGTATTTT. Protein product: CASSPSHRGLDTQYF.

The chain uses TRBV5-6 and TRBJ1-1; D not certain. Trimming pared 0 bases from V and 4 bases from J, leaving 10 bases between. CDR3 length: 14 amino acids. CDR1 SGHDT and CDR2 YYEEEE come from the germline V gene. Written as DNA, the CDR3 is TGTGCCAGCAGCTTGGCGGGGTTTGGCACTGAAGCTTTCTTT. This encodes CASSLAGFGTEAFF.

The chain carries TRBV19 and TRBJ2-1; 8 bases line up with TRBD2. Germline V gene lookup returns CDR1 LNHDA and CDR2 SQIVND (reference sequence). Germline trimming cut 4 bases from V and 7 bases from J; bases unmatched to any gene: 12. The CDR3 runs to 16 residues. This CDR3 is CASSTIAGSSRNEQFF. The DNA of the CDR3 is TGTGCCAGTAGTACCATAGCGGGATCCTCGCGGAATGAGCAGTTCTTC.